This TCR beta chain was sequenced in a study of blood T cell repertoires in COVID-19. Study-wide context: There were acute and convalescent COVID-19 samples, and they came from the United States, Italy and Spain. PBMCs, B-cell-depleted T cells, or T cells provided the cDNA or gDNA that made up the material.

Method: immunoSEQ multiplex PCR; TCRdb's copy keeps in-frame clones and lacks some. The table records around 250,000 clones, roughly 85% of them present only once. The V end lost 10 bases, the J end lost 5 bases, and 18 bases lay between the germline ends. Germline values: CDR1 SNHLY, CDR2 FYNNEI. CDR3 length equals 13 residues. This sequence joins TRBV2 and TRBJ2-7; D is perhaps TRBD2 (6 bases). This TCR was recovered from a man in his sixties who had recovered from COVID-19. Material: peripheral blood. The CDR3 here is CATRLEIMDEQYF. The CDR3 region has the DNA TGTGCCACTCGACTAGAGATAATGGACGAGCAGTACTTC.